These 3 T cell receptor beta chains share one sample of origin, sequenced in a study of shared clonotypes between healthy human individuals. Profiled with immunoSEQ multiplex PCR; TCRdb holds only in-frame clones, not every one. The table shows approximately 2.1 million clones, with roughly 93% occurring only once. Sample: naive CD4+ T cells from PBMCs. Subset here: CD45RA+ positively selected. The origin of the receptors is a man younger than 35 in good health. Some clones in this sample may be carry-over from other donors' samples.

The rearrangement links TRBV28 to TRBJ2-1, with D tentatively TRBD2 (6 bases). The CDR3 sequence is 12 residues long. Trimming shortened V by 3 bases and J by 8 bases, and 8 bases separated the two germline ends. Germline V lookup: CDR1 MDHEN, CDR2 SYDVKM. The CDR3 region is CASSLRGDEQFF. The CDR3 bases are TGTGCCAGCAGTTTGCGGGGTGATGAGCAGTTCTTC.

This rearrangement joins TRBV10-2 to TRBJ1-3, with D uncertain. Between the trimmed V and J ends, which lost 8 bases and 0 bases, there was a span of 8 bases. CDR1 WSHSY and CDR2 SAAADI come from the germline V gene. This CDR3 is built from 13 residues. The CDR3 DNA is TGCGCCAGCGGGTGGGACTCTGGAAACACCATATATTTT. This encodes CASGWDSGNTIYF.

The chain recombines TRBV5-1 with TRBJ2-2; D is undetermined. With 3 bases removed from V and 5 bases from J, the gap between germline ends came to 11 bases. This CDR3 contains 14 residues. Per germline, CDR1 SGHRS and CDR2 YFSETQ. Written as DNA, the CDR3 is TGCGCCAGCAGCTGGCAGCCCGGGACCGGGGAGCTGTTTTTT. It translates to CASSWQPGTGELFF.